The 4 T cell receptor beta chains in this list originate from one sample, sequenced in a study of T cell repertoires in aging, cancer and after chemotherapy. A mixed TRB-A/B primer pool amplified rearranged TRB by multiplex touch-down PCR. From the multiplex PCR reads, TCRdb called clonotypes with MiXCR, one entry per CDR3 protein. The sample carries over a thousand distinct CDR3 sequences, 20% to 30% recorded once. TCR beta rearrangements were amplified from peripheral blood genomic DNA. The sequenced sample was blood. The receptors shown here come from a human donor with a solid tumor.

This clonotype came up a few times. The rearrangement links TRBV18 to TRBJ2-3; D gene unclear. The CDR3 covers 12 residues. V lost 3 bases, J lost 2 bases, and 3 bases lay in between. Germline values: CDR1 KGHSH, CDR2 LQKENI. The CDR3 DNA is TGTGCCAGCTCACCCTTCACAGATACGCAGTATTTT. Translating gives CASSPFTDTQYF. The full variable domain, its missing parts supplied by reference TRBV18 and TRBJ2-3, is NAGVMQNPRHLVRRRGQEARLRCSPMKGHSHVYWYRQLPEEGLKFMVYLQKENIIDESGMPKERFSAEFPKEGPSILRIQQVVRGDSAAYFCASSPFTDTQYFGPGTRLTVL.

This clonotype appeared a few times. The V gene is TRBV12-3 or TRBV12-4, the J gene TRBJ2-5, with TRBD2 as a possible D gene (6 bases). Trimming stripped 11 bases from V and 2 bases from J, with 12 bases between. The CDR3 is made up of 12 amino acids. As DNA, the CDR3 is TGTGCCGTAGGACGGGGGCAAGAGACCCAGTACTTC. Its translation: CAVGRGQETQYF.

As regards this clonotype: Because it lacks the conserved phenylalanine or tryptophan at the end, this CDR3 is likely a read error. The chain carries TRBV5-4 and TRBJ2-1; TRBD2 matches 9 bases. The J segment lost 5 bases and the V segment lost 1 base, leaving 7 bases of the junction unmatched. The CDR3 runs to 16 residues. Germline V CDR1 and CDR2: SGHNT, YYREEE (reference sequence). The CDR3 sequence: CASSLYLRGGNNEQFI. DNA for the CDR3: TGTGCCAGCAGCTTGTATTTGCGGGGGGGAAACAATGAGCAGTTCATC.

This clonotype is medium-sized (0.01 to 0.1%). V gene TRBV19 combines with J gene TRBJ1-2, with TRBD1 matching 9 bases. The CDR3 sequence is 13 residues long. V shed 6 bases and J 7 bases; nucleotides not matched to a gene: 6. Germline V gives CDR1 LNHDA, CDR2 SQIVND (reference sequence). This chain's CDR3 is CASSPDRGAGYTF. CDR3 DNA sequence: TGTGCCAGTAGCCCGGACAGGGGAGCTGGCTACACCTTC.